These 16 T cell receptor beta chains were all obtained from the same sample, sequenced in a study of T cell responses to AZD1222 COVID-19 vaccine (dated by TCRdb to the early 2020s). The sample's time point label is to be understood as: baseline before first vaccination. Libraries were made using the immunoSEQ multiplex PCR assay. The table comes from immuneACCESS by way of TCRdb, which keeps in-frame sequences with V and J called. Part of the clones is missing from these tables; in studies checked, under half for an unresolved V gene and the rest for unknown reasons. The sample table lists 150,000 to 200,000 clones, about 89% of them with a count of one. The ten largest account for 1.5% to 2% of the sample. The specimen was peripheral blood, collected on day 0 of AZD1222 vaccination. These receptors all stem from an adult in good health.

J is TRBJ2-5 and V is TRBV13, with D uncertain. The germline V gene encodes CDR1 PRHDT and CDR2 FYEKMQ (reference sequence). This CDR3 comprises 13 residues. V was pared by 6 bases and J by 5 bases, with 13 bases between. CDR3 sequence (DNA): TGTGCCAGCAGGTTCAGGCTCGGGGAGACCCAGTACTTC. Amino acid sequence: CASRFRLGETQYF. The whole variable domain, remainder taken from reference TRBV13 and TRBJ2-5, is AAGVIQSPRHLIKEKRETATLKCYPIPRHDTVYWYQQGPGQDPQFLISFYEKMQSDKGSIPDRFSAQQFSDYHSELNMSSLELGDSALYFCASRFRLGETQYFGPGTRLLVL.

The J gene is TRBJ1-1, the V gene TRBV5-1, with D perhaps matching TRBD1 (6 bases). Germline V lookup: CDR1 SGHRS, CDR2 YFSETQ. The CDR3 length is 14 residues. V was shortened by 0 bases and J by 7 bases, with 13 bases between the two germline ends. This chain's CDR3 is CASSLEGTTYEAFF. The CDR3 coding sequence is TGCGCCAGCAGCTTGGAGGGGACAACTTATGAAGCTTTCTTT.

The J gene is TRBJ2-2, the V gene TRBV5-1; the D is unclear. The germline CDR1 and CDR2 sequences are SGHRS and YFSETQ. The CDR3 consists of 15 residues. The V end lost 2 bases, the J end lost 1 base, and 9 bases lay between the germline ends. The CDR3 region is CASSFRTENTGELFF. The CDR3 DNA is TGCGCCAGCAGCTTCCGGACGGAGAACACCGGGGAGCTGTTTTTT.

The chain couples TRBV15 to TRBJ2-5, with D possibly matching TRBD1 (6 bases). V gave up 0 bases and J gave up 1 base, with 12 bases separating them. Germline V gene sequence: CDR1 LNHNV, CDR2 YYDKDF (reference sequence). This CDR3 comprises 16 residues. CDR3 sequence reads: CATSRDRGGRQETQYF. The DNA for the CDR3 is TGTGCCACCAGCAGAGATCGTGGGGGCCGCCAAGAGACCCAGTACTTC.

The V call is TRBV11-1, the J call TRBJ1-1; D uncertain. Germline V gene sequence: CDR1 SGHAT, CDR2 FQDESV (reference sequence). V dropped 4 bases and J dropped 1 base, with 10 bases sitting between them. CDR3 length equals 14 residues. The CDR3 bases are TGTGCCAGCAGCTCCTGGGCTTCGAACACTGAAGCTTTCTTT. Translation: CASSSWASNTEAFF.

The chain carries TRBV28 and TRBJ1-2, with D possibly matching TRBD1 (5 bases). Trimming pared 8 bases from V and 1 base from J, leaving 8 bases between. Germline V gene data show CDR1 as MDHEN and CDR2 as SYDVKM. The length of the CDR3 is 12 residues. CDR3 amino acids: CASLDSNYGYTF. The CDR3 DNA sequence: TGTGCCAGCCTCGACAGTAACTATGGCTACACCTTC.

The genes are TRBV15 and TRBJ2-7; D is unclear. Trimming stripped 1 base from V and 5 bases from J, with 15 bases between. The CDR3 contains 15 residues. In germline, CDR1 is LNHNV, CDR2 YYDKDF (reference sequence). CDR3 sequence (DNA): TGTGCCACCAGCAGAGGCGCGACACTGGTCCACGAGCAGTACTTC. Translating gives CATSRGATLVHEQYF.

V is TRBV7-3 and J is TRBJ2-1; TRBD2 matches 12 bases. CDR3 size: 17 residues. Germline-derived CDR1 and CDR2 are SGHTA and FQGTGA. V gave up 3 bases and J gave up 9 bases; unmatched junction bases: 12. CDR3 DNA sequence: TGTGCCAGCAGCTTTCTAGCGGGAGGGCCCAATCCTTCTGAGCAGTTCTTC. Amino acids: CASSFLAGGPNPSEQFF.

This clone was found once. The genes are TRBV7-9 and TRBJ1-2, with D possibly TRBD1 on 6 matching bases. The CDR3 is made up of 13 amino acids. Germline values: CDR1 SEHNR, CDR2 FQNEAQ (reference sequence). Between the trimmed V and J ends, which lost 7 bases and 5 bases, there was a span of 14 bases. For the CDR3, the DNA is TGTGCCAGCAAACCGGTGGACAGTTATGGCTACACCTTC. Translating it yields CASKPVDSYGYTF. Full variable domain (remainder filled in from reference TRBV7-9 and TRBJ1-2): DTGVSQNPRHKITKRGQNVTFRCDPISEHNRLYWYRQTLGQGPEFLTYFQNEAQLEKSRLLSDRFSAERPKGSFSTLEIQRTEQGDSAMYLCASKPVDSYGYTFGSGTRLTVV.

The genes are TRBV6-5 and TRBJ1-5; 10 nucleotides agree with TRBD1. V lost 4 bases to trimming and J lost 4 bases; unmatched junction nucleotides: 1. CDR3 length equals 14 residues. Per germline, CDR1 MNHEY and CDR2 SVGAGI. This chain's CDR3 is CASSWTGGNQPQHF. The DNA of the CDR3 is TGTGCCAGCAGTTGGACAGGGGGGAATCAGCCCCAGCATTTT.

The V call is TRBV28, the J call TRBJ1-4; D perhaps matches TRBD1 (5 bases). CDR1 and CDR2 (germline): MDHEN, SYDVKM. Trimming removed 3 bases at V and 8 bases at J, with 10 bases between. The CDR3 sequence is 13 residues long. The CDR3 DNA follows: TGTGCCAGCAGTTTTGCAGGGAGGGAAAAACTGTTTTTT. Protein sequence: CASSFAGREKLFF.

V is TRBV3-1 (or the pseudogene TRBV3-2) and J is TRBJ2-7, with D tentatively TRBD1 (5 bases). The CDR3 consists of 14 residues. The germline V and J ends were trimmed by 4 bases and 6 bases, with 16 bases remaining between them. Germline V gene sequence: CDR1 LGHDT, CDR2 YNNKEL (reference sequence). CDR3 region: CASSRGHAMGEQYV. Here the CDR3 DNA reads TGTGCCAGCAGCCGTGGACACGCAATGGGCGAGCAGTACGTC.

The V and J genes are TRBV7-2 and TRBJ1-3; D call uncertain. The CDR3 is 16 amino acids. The germline V gene encodes CDR1 SGHTA and CDR2 FQGNSA. The germline V and J ends were trimmed by 5 bases and 2 bases, with 16 bases remaining between them. CDR3 sequence reads: CASSTSRAGTGNTIYF. The CDR3 DNA is TGTGCCAGCAGCACATCGAGGGCCGGCACTGGAAACACCATATATTTT.

The rearrangement uses TRBV2 and TRBJ1-1; TRBD1 matches 7 bases. From germline, CDR1 is SNHLY and CDR2 FYNNEI. After removal of 6 bases from V and 0 bases from J, the junction contained 7 bases not matched to a gene. CDR3 length equals 15 residues. In DNA, the CDR3 is TGTGCCAGCAGACGTCAAACAGGGGTGAACACTGAAGCTTTCTTT. Encoded protein: CASRRQTGVNTEAFF.

This chain connects TRBV7-2 to TRBJ2-5, with 10 nucleotides matching TRBD2. Germline values: CDR1 SGHTA, CDR2 FQGNSA. The CDR3 is 17 amino acids. V was pared by 4 bases and J by 5 bases, with 13 bases of the junction left unmatched. CDR3 loop: CASSSAGSGGASETQYF. DNA for the CDR3: TGTGCCAGCAGCTCGGCGGGCAGCGGGGGGGCATCTGAGACCCAGTACTTC.

The chain combines TRBV15 with TRBJ2-4; 7 nucleotides line up with TRBD1. This CDR3 is built from 17 residues. Germline V CDR1 and CDR2: LNHNV, YYDKDF (reference sequence). The ends lost 1 base at V and 7 bases at J; junction bases unmatched: 13. CDR3 coding DNA: TGTGCCACCAGCAGAGTTACAGGGGTGGCTAAAAAGAACATTCAGTACTTC. This codes for CATSRVTGVAKKNIQYF.